The 30 T cell receptor beta chains in this list originate from one sample, sequenced in a study of cytomegalovirus exposure and HLA in healthy donors (dated by TCRdb to 2016 to 2017). Library method: the immunoSEQ multiplex PCR assay. For the multiplex PCR, a mixture combining 60 forward primers for TCR Vbeta segments and 13 reverse primers for TCR Jbeta segments was used. TCRdb limited this immuneACCESS table to in-frame rearrangements with V and J called. A share of clones is missing; checked studies link under half to unresolved V genes, and the rest is unexplained. Across this sample there are approximately 290,000 clones, with roughly 80% seen only once. The top ten hold less than 0.4% of the sample. The sequencing sample was made of PBMCs. These receptors came from a girl aged 2 to 10 in good health and CMV-seronegative.

The rearrangement uses TRBV28 and TRBJ2-1; TRBD2 agrees at 9 bases. CDR1 and CDR2 from the germline V gene are MDHEN and SYDVKM. V shed 7 bases and J 2 bases; nucleotides not matched to a gene: 9. The CDR3 contains 16 residues. CDR3 sequence: CASKAGGLGTYNEQFF. The CDR3 nucleotides read TGTGCCAGCAAGGCGGGGGGGCTGGGAACCTACAATGAGCAGTTCTTC.

The chain employs TRBV29-1 and TRBJ1-2; 8 nucleotides match TRBD1. The germline gives CDR1 SQVTM, CDR2 ANQGSEA. This CDR3 is 15 amino acids long. The ends lost 7 bases at V and 7 bases at J; junction bases unmatched: 17. The CDR3 here is CSEIPLGQGSFGYTF. Here the CDR3 DNA reads TGCAGCGAAATCCCCCTTGGACAGGGTTCTTTTGGCTACACCTTC.

The chain joins TRBV7-9 to TRBJ2-1; 10 bases map to TRBD1. The CDR3 runs 15 residues. V lost 3 bases and J lost 4; bases outside the gene matches: 3. CDR1 and CDR2 (germline): SEHNR, FQNEAQ (reference sequence). CDR3 nucleotide sequence: TGTGCCAGCAGCTTGGGACAGGGGCGTTACAATGAGCAGTTCTTC. It translates to CASSLGQGRYNEQFF.

This sequence joins TRBV18 and TRBJ1-5; 7 bases line up with TRBD1. Germline V gives CDR1 KGHSH, CDR2 LQKENI. V lost 4 bases to trimming and J lost 3 bases; unmatched junction nucleotides: 6. The CDR3 has 15 amino acids. The CDR3 nucleotides read TGTGCCAGCTCACAACAGGGGTTCGCCAATCAGCCCCAGCATTTT. It encodes CASSQQGFANQPQHF.

The CDR3 loop is CASWTGQGGSPLHF. CDR3 DNA sequence: TGTGCCAGCTGGACAGGGCAGGGAGGTTCACCCCTCCACTTT. The chain carries TRBV28 and TRBJ1-6, with 8 bases fitting TRBD1. The J segment lost 9 bases and the V segment lost 8 bases, leaving 9 bases of the junction unmatched. The CDR3 runs to 14 residues. Germline CDR1 is MDHEN and CDR2 is SYDVKM.

The chain carries TRBV4-1 and TRBJ2-7, with TRBD1 as a possible D gene (5 bases). CDR3 length equals 13 residues. Per germline, CDR1 MGHRA and CDR2 YSYEKL. Trimming removed 1 base at V and 12 bases at J, with 16 bases between. CDR3 protein: CASSQGQATAPYF. The CDR3, as DNA: TGCGCCAGCAGCCAAGGGCAGGCGACAGCTCCGTACTTC.

In DNA, the CDR3 is TGTGCCTGGAGTGGCACATCGACAGGGACCTGGCCTTACGAGCAGTACTTC. It is translated as CAWSGTSTGTWPYEQYF. This chain links TRBV30 with TRBJ2-7; the match to TRBD1 covers 7 bases. The germline gives CDR1 GTSNPN, CDR2 SVGIG (reference sequence). This CDR3 comprises 17 residues. The J segment lost 4 bases and the V segment lost 1 base, leaving 16 bases of the junction unmatched.

The rearrangement uses TRBV18 and TRBJ2-2; perhaps TRBD2 as D (6 bases). Per germline, CDR1 KGHSH and CDR2 LQKENI. This CDR3 contains 14 residues. V was cut by 8 bases and J by 1 base, with 11 bases left in between. The CDR3 DNA reads TGTGCCAGCCTAGGGACTGAGAACACCGGGGAGCTGTTTTTT. Residues: CASLGTENTGELFF.

The J gene is TRBJ2-7, the V gene TRBV14; weak D call: TRBD1 (5 bases). V lost 4 bases to trimming and J lost 3 bases, with 13 bases between them. CDR1 is SGHDN, CDR2 FVKESK, per germline. The length of the CDR3 is 14 residues. CDR3 in amino acids: CASSLRQFYYEQYF. CDR3 DNA sequence: TGTGCCAGCAGCCTCCGACAGTTTTACTACGAGCAGTACTTC.

V usage is TRBV5-8 and J usage is TRBJ1-1, with TRBD1 identical over 9 bases. Germline CDR1 reads SGHTS; CDR2 reads YDEGEE. V was clipped by 0 bases and J by 6 bases; unmatched bases: 9. The CDR3 sequence is 16 residues long. The CDR3: CASSLGLGQGFAEAFF. As DNA, the CDR3 is TGTGCCAGCAGCTTGGGATTGGGACAGGGTTTCGCTGAAGCTTTCTTT.

This CDR3 is CASSASGGSTEAFF. CDR3 coding DNA: TGTGCCAGCAGCGCCTCAGGGGGGAGCACTGAAGCTTTCTTT. The chain recombines TRBV5-5 with TRBJ1-1, with TRBD1 identical over 7 bases. V shed 4 bases, J shed 4 bases, and the junction held 7 bases outside the gene matches. Germline CDR1 is SGHKS and CDR2 is YYEKEE (reference sequence). There are 14 residues in the CDR3.

This chain joins TRBV2 and TRBJ2-1, with 8 bases matching TRBD1. This CDR3 comprises 17 residues. The junction had 4 bases not matched to a gene; V was cut back by 0 bases and J by 0 bases. In germline, CDR1 is SNHLY, CDR2 FYNNEI. The CDR3 loop is CASSEAQGAVSYNEQFF. CDR3 in DNA: TGTGCCAGCAGTGAAGCGCAGGGGGCCGTCTCCTACAATGAGCAGTTCTTC.

This chain joins TRBV19 and TRBJ2-3; TRBD2 aligns across 9 bases. The length of the CDR3 is 17 residues. Germline V gene data show CDR1 as LNHDA and CDR2 as SQIVND (reference sequence). With V trimmed by 3 bases and J by 1 base, 8 bases remained unmatched. In DNA form, the CDR3 reads TGTGCCAGTAGTATTGCGGGAGGGCCCGCGGGCACAGATACGCAGTATTTT. It yields the protein CASSIAGGPAGTDTQYF.

This rearrangement joins TRBV10-3 to TRBJ2-7; possibly TRBD1 for D (6 bases). The CDR3 runs to 15 residues. Germline lookup yields CDR1 ENHRY and CDR2 SYGVKD. V was clipped by 10 bases and J by 0 bases, with 19 bases between them. CDR3 loop: CATLPRQESSYEQYF. The CDR3 DNA sequence: TGTGCCACCCTTCCCCGACAGGAAAGCTCCTACGAGCAGTACTTC.

The chain joins TRBV6-6 to TRBJ1-1; tentative D call: TRBD1 (5 bases). CDR3 length: 14 amino acids. The germline V and J ends were trimmed by 7 bases and 6 bases, with 18 bases remaining between them. CDR1 and CDR2 from the germline V gene are MNHNY and SVGAGI (reference sequence). Written as DNA, the CDR3 is TGTGCCAGCACCCCCGTCTCGGGACTGGCTGAAGCTTTCTTT. This codes for CASTPVSGLAEAFF.

V is TRBV11-2 and J is TRBJ2-1; TRBD2 aligns across 7 bases. The length of the CDR3 is 13 residues. Germline V gives CDR1 SGHAT, CDR2 FQNNGV. With 1 base clipped from V and 15 bases from J, the junction kept 9 bases outside the gene matches. Written as DNA, the CDR3 is TGTGCCAGCAGCTTAGTAGTCCTTAGCGGGTGGTTCTTC. Translation: CASSLVVLSGWFF.

Here the CDR3 reads CASSAVAGTNEKLFF. CDR3 nucleotides: TGTGCCAGCTCAGCCGTGGCCGGGACTAATGAAAAACTGTTTTTT. The chain employs TRBV18 and TRBJ1-4; D gene unclear. This CDR3 has 15 amino acids. V shed 5 bases and J shed 2 bases, with 12 bases lying between them. The V gene's germline CDR1 is KGHSH and CDR2 LQKENI.

The chain links TRBV9 to TRBJ1-2, with 10 bases that match TRBD1. The CDR3 consists of 14 residues. Germline V gene data show CDR1 as SGDLS and CDR2 as YYNGEE. With 3 bases clipped from V and 7 bases from J, the junction kept 6 bases outside the gene matches. CDR3 DNA: TGTGCCAGCAGCGCACGGACAGGGGGGCCTGGCTACACCTTC. Protein product: CASSARTGGPGYTF.

The V call is TRBV7-9, the J call TRBJ1-1, with 8 bases aligning to TRBD1. Per the germline V gene, CDR1 is SEHNR and CDR2 is FQNEAQ (reference sequence). The CDR3 covers 16 residues. V was pared by 5 bases and J by 0 bases, with 8 bases of the junction left unmatched. CDR3 DNA: TGTGCCAGCAGCCCCACAGGGGGACGTATGAACACTGAAGCTTTCTTT. This sequence encodes CASSPTGGRMNTEAFF.

The chain is built from TRBV28 and TRBJ1-4; 9 bases line up with TRBD1. There are 16 residues in the CDR3. From germline, CDR1 is MDHEN and CDR2 SYDVKM. V was pared by 2 bases and J by 10 bases, with 11 bases of the junction left unmatched. This chain's CDR3 is CASSLGIWDRVTKLFF. The CDR3 nucleotides read TGTGCCAGCAGTTTAGGGATATGGGACAGGGTTACAAAACTGTTTTTT.

CDR3: CSATRDSFHEQFF. In DNA form, the CDR3 reads TGCAGCGCAACCCGGGACAGCTTCCATGAGCAGTTCTTC. V and J are TRBV29-1 and TRBJ2-1; 7 bases line up with TRBD1. The CDR3 is 13 amino acids. V lost 7 bases to trimming and J lost 8 bases; unmatched junction nucleotides: 11. CDR1 is SQVTM and CDR2 is ANQGSEA in the germline V gene.

This clone was seen a single time. This chain joins TRBV15 and TRBJ1-4; TRBD1 might be the D (6 bases). The V gene lost 5 bases and the J gene lost 8 bases, with 15 bases spanning the gap. Germline V gene data show CDR1 as LNHNV and CDR2 as YYDKDF (reference sequence). CDR3 size: 14 residues. CDR3 DNA: TGTGCCACCAGCTTGAGACAGGCCGGCGAAAAACTGTTTTTT. Translation gives CATSLRQAGEKLFF.

The sample holds a few counts of this clone. The rearrangement joins TRBV9 to TRBJ2-5; the D gene is possibly TRBD2 (8 bases). This CDR3 comprises 15 residues. V lost 0 bases and J lost 5, with 14 bases in between. Germline V lookup: CDR1 SGDLS, CDR2 YYNGEE. In DNA form, the CDR3 reads TGTGCCAGCAGCGTAGAAGGGGGCGGGAGGGAGACCCAGTACTTC. It yields the protein CASSVEGGGRETQYF.

The chain uses TRBV18 and TRBJ1-4; possible D gene TRBD1, 5 bases. The ends were cut back, 4 bases at V and 7 bases at J, with 16 bases in the middle. This CDR3 contains 15 residues. From germline, CDR1 is KGHSH and CDR2 LQKENI. The chain's CDR3 is CASSLQQGTGEKLFF. DNA for the CDR3: TGTGCCAGCTCACTTCAGCAGGGTACGGGTGAAAAACTGTTTTTT.

The V and J genes are TRBV29-1 and TRBJ1-4, with D unresolved. The germline V gene has CDR1 SQVTM and CDR2 ANQGSEA. The CDR3 consists of 17 residues. V shed 5 bases and J shed 4 bases, with 23 bases lying between them. CDR3 DNA: TGCAGCGTTACTAGGAGAGGAGACTCTCGGGATAATGAAAAACTGTTTTTT. Translation gives CSVTRRGDSRDNEKLFF.

This sequence joins TRBV27 and TRBJ2-3, with TRBD2 matching over 7 bases. The V segment lost 7 bases and the J segment 9 bases; nucleotides outside the gene matches: 13. This CDR3 has 14 amino acids. The V gene's germline CDR1 is MNHEY and CDR2 SMNVEV (reference sequence). Here the CDR3 DNA reads TGTGCCAGCACCGCCCGGGGGGATGGGTTAACGCAGTATTTT. This codes for CASTARGDGLTQYF.

This clone occurred a few times. V and J are TRBV9 and TRBJ2-3; D uncertain. Per germline, CDR1 SGDLS and CDR2 YYNGEE. The CDR3 length is 20 residues. Trimming stripped 0 bases from V and 2 bases from J, with 25 bases between. CDR3: CASSVEPPQDPARDTDTQYF. In DNA form, the CDR3 reads TGTGCCAGCAGCGTAGAGCCCCCGCAGGATCCAGCCCGAGACACAGATACGCAGTATTTT.

The chain joins TRBV30 to TRBJ1-4; D is unresolved. Germline CDR1 GTSNPN, CDR2 SVGIG (reference sequence). Trimming left V 5 bases short and J 11 bases short, with 18 bases between. The CDR3 spans 13 residues. This chain's CDR3 is CAWETGGIGKLFF. In DNA form, the CDR3 reads TGTGCCTGGGAGACGGGAGGGATTGGGAAACTGTTTTTT. Complete variable domain (other parts from reference TRBV30 and TRBJ1-4): SQTIHQWPATLVQPVGSPLSLECTVEGTSNPNLYWYRQAAGRGLQLLFYSVGIGQISSEVPQNLSASRPQDRQFILSSKKLLLSDSGFYLCAWETGGIGKLFFGSGTQLSVL.

The V and J genes are TRBV5-1 and TRBJ1-4, with 10 bases identical to TRBD1. After removal of 3 bases from V and 0 bases from J, the junction contained 8 bases not matched to a gene. This CDR3 contains 18 residues. From germline, CDR1 is SGHRS and CDR2 YFSETQ. CDR3 bases: TGCGCCAGCAGCTCAACGGACAGGGGGACTGCAACTAATGAAAAACTGTTTTTT. As protein: CASSSTDRGTATNEKLFF.

The chain carries TRBV4-2 and TRBJ2-3; D is possibly TRBD2 (6 bases). The CDR3 contains 15 residues. Germline V gene lookup returns CDR1 LGHNA and CDR2 YNFKEQ. With 3 bases removed from V and 5 bases from J, the gap between germline ends came to 15 bases. The CDR3 protein is CASSQTREHEDTQYF. The CDR3 DNA is TGTGCCAGCAGCCAGACCCGGGAGCATGAAGATACGCAGTATTTT.